The 15 T cell receptor beta chains in this list originate from one sample, sequenced in a study of tissue T cells after allogeneic stem cell transplantation (dated by TCRdb to about 2022). Per the publication, the time point label means: recipient (host-origin) PBMCs collected before allo-HCT. Receptor libraries were prepared by the immunoSEQ multiplex PCR assay. TCRdb's version of the immuneACCESS table is confined to in-frame rearrangements and falls short of the full clone set. An unresolved V gene accounts for under half of the shortfall where checked; the remainder is of unknown origin. In this sample the table shows about 43,000 clones, around nine tenths of which occur a single time. The ten top clones hold 3.5% to 4% of the sample. The sample consisted of blood, taken before transplantation. The receptors were gathered from a woman aged 35 to 75 who later had graft-versus-host disease after an allogeneic stem cell transplant.

The gene calls are TRBV28 and TRBJ1-2; D is ambiguous. Trimming shortened V by 1 base and J by 7 bases, and 7 bases separated the two germline ends. Germline-derived CDR1 and CDR2 are MDHEN and SYDVKM. The length of the CDR3 is 12 residues. In nucleotides, the CDR3 is TGTGCCAGCAGTTTATCTCCGTTTGGCTACACCTTC. It yields the protein CASSLSPFGYTF.

The V and J genes are TRBV4-3 and TRBJ1-6; no firm D call. Trimming cost V 0 bases and J 0 bases, with 9 bases left between them. In germline, CDR1 is LGHNA, CDR2 YSLEER. The CDR3 is 17 residues long. The CDR3 is CASSQDRQSSYNSPLHF. The CDR3 DNA reads TGCGCCAGCAGCCAAGATCGGCAGAGCTCCTATAATTCACCCCTCCACTTT.

This clone was counted between two and nine times. This chain links TRBV6-4 with TRBJ1-6; possibly TRBD1 for D (6 bases). Between the trimmed V and J ends, which lost 5 bases and 8 bases, there was a span of 10 bases. The germline V gene encodes CDR1 MRHNA and CDR2 SNTAGT. The CDR3 is 13 amino acids. This chain's CDR3 is CASSTTGYSPLHF. CDR3 coding DNA: TGTGCCAGCAGTACCACAGGGTATTCACCCCTCCACTTT.

This clone was recorded only once. This chain uses TRBV5-1 with TRBJ1-5, with D perhaps matching TRBD1 (6 bases). Per germline, CDR1 SGHRS and CDR2 YFSETQ. V lost 0 bases, J lost 5 bases, and 9 bases lay in between. CDR3 length: 14 residues. The CDR3 spells CASSLEQGDQPQHF. The CDR3 bases are TGCGCCAGCAGCTTGGAACAGGGAGATCAGCCCCAGCATTTT. Looking up the rest from reference TRBV5-1 and TRBJ1-5 gives the full variable domain: KAGVTQTPRYLIKTRGQQVTLSCSPISGHRSVSWYQQTPGQGLQFLFEYFSETQRNKGNFPGRFSGRQFSNSRSEMNVSTLELGDSALYLCASSLEQGDQPQHFGDGTRLSIL.

V gene TRBV19 combines with J gene TRBJ2-1; 7 positions agree with TRBD1. V lost 4 bases and J lost 0; bases outside the gene matches: 9. The CDR3 contains 17 residues. Germline CDR1 is LNHDA and CDR2 is SQIVND (reference sequence). The CDR3 loop is CASSTPGQVRSYNEQFF. Here the CDR3 DNA reads TGTGCCAGTAGTACCCCCGGACAGGTTCGCTCCTACAATGAGCAGTTCTTC.

The genes are TRBV7-8 and TRBJ1-2, with unresolved D. Trimming stripped 3 bases from V and 6 bases from J, with 20 bases between. Germline lookup yields CDR1 SGHVS and CDR2 FQNEAQ. The CDR3 consists of 16 residues. Here the CDR3 reads CASSFFRVKVDHGYTF. Written as DNA, the CDR3 is TGTGCCAGCAGCTTTTTCCGGGTGAAGGTTGATCATGGCTACACCTTC.

This chain links TRBV24-1 with TRBJ2-1, with TRBD1 identical over 7 bases. The CDR3 covers 16 residues. The ends lost 3 bases at V and 5 bases at J; junction bases unmatched: 9. Germline CDR1 KGHDR, CDR2 SFDVKD. The CDR3 coding sequence is TGTGCCACCAGTGATCGTACAAGGGGGCTACACAATGAGCAGTTCTTC. It codes for CATSDRTRGLHNEQFF.

V is TRBV7-6 and J is TRBJ2-2; perhaps TRBD1 as D (6 bases). The V gene lost 5 bases and the J gene lost 6 bases, with 16 bases spanning the gap. This CDR3 is 15 amino acids long. Germline lookup yields CDR1 SGHVS and CDR2 FNYEAQ. The CDR3 DNA is TGTGCCAGCAGCCCCATCGGTGGGGGCCCCGGGGAGCTGTTTTTT. Its protein product is CASSPIGGGPGELFF. The full variable domain, rest sourced from reference TRBV7-6 and TRBJ2-2, is GAGVSQSPRYKVTKRGQDVALRCDPISGHVSLYWYRQALGQGPEFLTYFNYEAQQDKSGLPNDRFSAERPEGSISTLTIQRTEQRDSAMYRCASSPIGGGPGELFFGEGSRLTVL.

This chain joins TRBV9 and TRBJ1-1; possibly TRBD1 for D (5 bases). Germline values: CDR1 SGDLS, CDR2 YYNGEE. The CDR3 length is 16 residues. V shed 0 bases and J shed 0 bases, with 12 bases lying between them. As DNA, the CDR3 is TGTGCCAGCAGCGTAGCCCCCTCGACAGTGAACACTGAAGCTTTCTTT. This translates into CASSVAPSTVNTEAFF.

V gene TRBV18 combines with J gene TRBJ1-4, with a weak D call TRBD1 (5 bases). V was cut by 0 bases and J by 0 bases, with 11 bases left in between. Germline-derived CDR1 and CDR2 are KGHSH and LQKENI. The CDR3 contains 17 residues. The CDR3 reads CASSPPGQLATNEKLFF. The CDR3 DNA follows: TGTGCCAGCTCACCACCGGGGCAGCTGGCAACTAATGAAAAACTGTTTTTT.

The chain couples TRBV2 to TRBJ2-1, with 9 bases that match TRBD2. The length of the CDR3 is 13 residues. Germline assignment: CDR1 SNHLY and CDR2 FYNNEI. V was pared by 7 bases and J by 9 bases, with 7 bases of the junction left unmatched. The chain's CDR3 is CASTLGLAGEQFF. The DNA for the CDR3 is TGTGCCAGCACCCTGGGACTAGCTGGTGAGCAGTTCTTC. The variable domain in full, with the rest retrieved from reference TRBV2 and TRBJ2-1, is EPEVTQTPSHQVTQMGQEVILRCVPISNHLYFYWYRQILGQKVEFLVSFYNNEISEKSEIFDDQFSVERPDGSNFTLKIRSTKLEDSAMYFCASTLGLAGEQFFGPGTRLTVL.

The chain joins TRBV19 to TRBJ1-5; the D gene is possibly TRBD1 (5 bases). The CDR3 length is 13 residues. In germline, CDR1 is LNHDA, CDR2 SQIVND (reference sequence). V was clipped by 3 bases and J by 7 bases, with 10 bases between them. The CDR3 loop is CASSMQGLQPQHF. CDR3 DNA: TGTGCCAGTAGTATGCAGGGTCTGCAGCCCCAGCATTTT.

The chain links TRBV5-4 to TRBJ2-2; D is possibly TRBD2 (5 bases). Germline V gives CDR1 SGHNT, CDR2 YYREEE (reference sequence). CDR3 length equals 16 residues. The V and J ends lost 0 bases and 5 bases respectively, with 14 bases between them. The CDR3 region has the DNA TGTGCCAGCAGCTTGGCCCCCAGCGGAGAGACCGGGGAGCTGTTTTTT. Translation gives CASSLAPSGETGELFF.

The chain combines TRBV7-2 with TRBJ1-4; 7 bases fit TRBD1. There are 13 residues in the CDR3. V lost 4 bases, J lost 8 bases, and 4 bases stayed unmatched. CDR1 is SGHTA and CDR2 is FQGNSA in the germline V gene. CDR3 DNA sequence: TGTGCCAGCAGCTCCCGGGACAGCGAAAAACTGTTTTTT. Protein: CASSSRDSEKLFF.

The V and J genes are TRBV7-9 and TRBJ1-5; D perhaps matches TRBD1 (6 bases). CDR1 and CDR2 (germline): SEHNR, FQNEAQ (reference sequence). This CDR3 is built from 16 residues. The V end lost 4 bases, the J end lost 0 bases, and 13 bases lay between the germline ends. The CDR3 DNA reads TGTGCCAGCAGCTCTACAGGGCTAAGTAGCAATCAGCCCCAGCATTTT. Residues: CASSSTGLSSNQPQHF.